The 29 T cell receptor beta chains reported below all come from one sample, sequenced in a study of T cell responses to AZD1222 COVID-19 vaccine. Sequencing used immunoSEQ multiplex PCR; TCRdb keeps in-frame clones, though not all of them. There are tens of thousands of clones in the sample; 65% to 80% occur only once, and more than 20% lies in the top ten. The sample was peripheral blood, taken on day 0 of MenACWY control vaccination. The receptors were gathered from an adult in good health.

This clone was counted a single time. The chain links TRBV2 to TRBJ2-2, with D uncertain. Germline V lookup: CDR1 SNHLY, CDR2 FYNNEI. V was clipped by 6 bases and J by 1 base, with 6 bases between them. The CDR3 extends over 13 amino acids. The CDR3 nucleotides read TGTGCCAGCAGCTCCGTGAACACCGGGGAGCTGTTTTTT. Amino acid sequence: CASSSVNTGELFF.

The rearrangement joins TRBV5-1 to TRBJ1-1; D is ambiguous. Looked up from germline, CDR1 is SGHRS and CDR2 is YFSETQ. The CDR3 totals 12 residues. The V gene lost 4 bases and the J gene lost 7 bases, with 11 bases spanning the gap. For the CDR3, the DNA is TGCGCCAGCAGCCTGACGGGCGATGAAGCTTTCTTT. Translating gives CASSLTGDEAFF.

V is TRBV11-2 and J is TRBJ2-4; possible D gene TRBD1, 6 bases. CDR1 and CDR2 (germline): SGHAT, FQNNGV. The CDR3 length is 14 residues. V was shortened by 5 bases and J by 7 bases, with 15 bases between the two germline ends. CDR3 residues: CASSPPGTRNIQYF. DNA of the CDR3: TGTGCCAGCAGCCCCCCCGGGACAAGGAACATTCAGTACTTC.

For the CDR3, the DNA is TGTGCCAGCAGCCTCAGGACTAGCGGGTTCTGGGATACGCAGTATTTT. It yields the protein CASSLRTSGFWDTQYF. The J gene is TRBJ2-3, the V gene TRBV13, with 11 bases matching TRBD2. The V gene's germline CDR1 is PRHDT and CDR2 FYEKMQ (reference sequence). The V gene end was trimmed by 5 bases and the J gene end by 6 bases; junction bases not matched to a gene: 10. CDR3 length equals 16 residues.

V is TRBV10-1 and J is TRBJ2-3; 11 nucleotides align to TRBD2. The CDR3 is made up of 16 amino acids. Losses at the gene ends were 6 bases for V and 6 bases for J; bases not matched to a gene: 11. Germline assignment: CDR1 WNHNN and CDR2 SYGVQD (reference sequence). DNA of the CDR3: TGCGCCAGCAGCCCCCAACTAGCGGGGGCCCGGGATACGCAGTATTTT. This gives the protein CASSPQLAGARDTQYF.

The CDR3 nucleotides are TGTGCCAGCAGTTTAGTCGGGACGTTCACTGAAGCTTTCTTT. This gives the protein CASSLVGTFTEAFF. The chain employs TRBV28 and TRBJ1-1; D possibly corresponds to TRBD1 (5 bases). In germline, CDR1 is MDHEN, CDR2 SYDVKM. This CDR3 has 14 residues. The V end was cut by 2 bases, the J end by 4 bases, with 11 bases between.

The chain joins TRBV30 to TRBJ2-5, with 8 positions matching TRBD1. Germline V gene lookup returns CDR1 GTSNPN and CDR2 SVGIG (reference sequence). This CDR3 contains 15 residues. V lost 3 bases, J lost 1 base, and 7 bases stayed unmatched. The CDR3 region has the DNA TGTGCCTGGAGCGCCCCGGGACAGGCCCAAGAGACCCAGTACTTC. Residues: CAWSAPGQAQETQYF.

The chain employs TRBV6-5 and TRBJ2-3, with 7 nucleotides matching TRBD2. Germline CDR1 MNHEY, CDR2 SVGAGI. V trimming: 0 bases; J trimming: 5 bases; junction bases outside the gene matches: 5. The CDR3 is 15 residues long. CDR3 DNA: TGTGCCAGCAGTTACTCCTGGGAGGGAATAGATACGCAGTATTTT. This codes for CASSYSWEGIDTQYF.

This clone turned up a few times. The gene calls are TRBV28 and TRBJ2-2; 8 positions agree with TRBD2. The CDR3 length is 15 residues. The germline V gene has CDR1 MDHEN and CDR2 SYDVKM. Trimming cost V 8 bases and J 4 bases; bases outside gene matches: 9. The CDR3 is CASDERESGTGELFF. The CDR3 region has the DNA TGTGCCAGCGACGAGCGGGAGTCGGGCACCGGGGAGCTGTTTTTT. Variable domain in full (rest from reference TRBV28 and TRBJ2-2): DVKVTQSSRYLVKRTGEKVFLECVQDMDHENMFWYRQDPGLGLRLIYFSYDVKMKEKGDIPEGYSVSREKKERFSLILESASTNQTSMYLCASDERESGTGELFFGEGSRLTVL.

V usage is TRBV6-5 and J usage is TRBJ2-7; TRBD1 is a possible D gene (5 bases). The V gene lost 2 bases and the J gene lost 2 bases, with 10 bases spanning the gap. The CDR3 spans 14 residues. Germline V lookup: CDR1 MNHEY, CDR2 SVGAGI. The CDR3: CASSYERGTYEQYF. The CDR3 nucleotides read TGTGCCAGCAGTTACGAAAGGGGCACCTACGAGCAGTACTTC.

The genes are TRBV6-5 and TRBJ1-5; D not resolved. CDR3 size: 13 residues. V was cut by 8 bases and J by 2 bases, with 10 bases left in between. Germline V gene lookup returns CDR1 MNHEY and CDR2 SVGAGI. CDR3 DNA sequence: TGTGCCAGCCATGACTGGGGCAATCAGCCCCAGCATTTT. Protein sequence: CASHDWGNQPQHF.

The rearrangement joins TRBV11-2 to TRBJ2-5; 7 positions agree with TRBD1. CDR3 length: 14 residues. V lost 6 bases to trimming and J lost 5 bases; unmatched junction nucleotides: 9. CDR1 is SGHAT, CDR2 FQNNGV, per germline. CDR3 sequence reads: CASRWGQPGETQYF. The CDR3 DNA sequence: TGTGCCAGCAGGTGGGGACAGCCGGGGGAGACCCAGTACTTC. Looking up the rest from reference TRBV11-2 and TRBJ2-5 gives the full variable domain: EAGVAQSPRYKIIEKRQSVAFWCNPISGHATLYWYQQILGQGPKLLIQFQNNGVVDDSQLPKDRFSAERLKGVDSTLKIQPAKLEDSAVYLCASRWGQPGETQYFGPGTRLLVL.

V gene TRBV12-2 combines with J gene TRBJ2-2; the table's TRBD1 call for D was not verified on the DNA. TRBV12-2 is tagged as a pseudogene. CDR3 length equals 18 residues. The CDR3 DNA is TGTGCAAGTCGCCCACAACAGGGGGTGAAGGTTGGAACCGGGGAGCTGTTTTTT. It specifies CASRPQQGVKVGTGELFF.

This rearrangement joins TRBV28 to TRBJ2-7; D unclear. Looked up from germline, CDR1 is MDHEN and CDR2 is SYDVKM. The CDR3 runs 12 residues. Deletions cut 3 bases from V and 5 bases from J, with 8 bases between. The CDR3 sequence: CASSFSDDEQYF. DNA for the CDR3: TGTGCCAGCAGTTTTTCCGACGACGAGCAGTACTTC.

This clone is medium-sized by share. V and J are TRBV12-5 and TRBJ1-1; D uncertain. Trimming took off 1 base at V and 1 base at J, with 4 bases between the two ends. The CDR3 spans 13 residues. In germline, CDR1 is LGHNT, CDR2 FRNRAP. The CDR3 DNA sequence: TGTGCTAGTGGTTTGGACCGGAACACTGAAGCTTTCTTT. Its translation is CASGLDRNTEAFF.

The chain employs TRBV10-3 and TRBJ2-2, with D unclear. The CDR3 loop spans 14 amino acids. V was clipped by 0 bases and J by 3 bases, with 5 bases between them. CDR1 ENHRY and CDR2 SYGVKD come from the germline V gene. CDR3 DNA sequence: TGTGCCATCAGTGAGTCCCCCTACACCGGGGAGCTGTTTTTT. Translated: CAISESPYTGELFF.

This chain joins TRBV5-4 and TRBJ1-4, with 7 bases fitting TRBD1. CDR1 and CDR2 (germline): SGHNT, YYREEE (reference sequence). Trimming took 4 bases from V and 5 from J; bases not matched to a gene: 5. The CDR3 is 14 amino acids. CDR3: CASSRGTENEKLFF. The CDR3 DNA sequence: TGTGCCAGCAGCCGAGGGACAGAGAATGAAAAACTGTTTTTT. Using reference TRBV5-4 and TRBJ1-4 for the parts outside the CDR3, the full variable domain is ETGVTQSPTHLIKTRGQQVTLRCSSQSGHNTVSWYQQALGQGPQFIFQYYREEENGRGNFPPRFSGLQFPNYSSELNVNALELDDSALYLCASSRGTENEKLFFGSGTQLSVL.

The genes are TRBV12-5 and TRBJ2-2; no clear D gene. Germline CDR1 is LGHNT and CDR2 is FRNRAP. CDR3 length: 14 residues. V shed 3 bases and J shed 7 bases, with 12 bases lying between them. CDR3 in amino acids: CASGLDPRGGELFF. In DNA, the CDR3 is TGTGCTAGTGGTTTAGACCCCCGAGGCGGGGAGCTGTTTTTT.

CDR3 DNA: TGTGCCAGCAGCACCTGGGACAGACCTAACTATGGCTACACCTTC. Residues: CASSTWDRPNYGYTF. The chain couples TRBV13 to TRBJ1-2; 7 nucleotides line up with TRBD1. The CDR3 consists of 15 residues. Germline trimming cut 5 bases from V and 0 bases from J; bases unmatched to any gene: 6. Per the germline V gene, CDR1 is PRHDT and CDR2 is FYEKMQ (reference sequence).

J is TRBJ2-1 and V is TRBV4-1; 7 bases align to TRBD2. With V trimmed by 3 bases and J by 8 bases, 22 bases remained unmatched. The CDR3 loop spans 19 amino acids. CDR1 is MGHRA and CDR2 is YSYEKL in the germline V gene. CDR3 in DNA: TGCGCCAGCAGCCAGGGAGTTTTACCCAGACTAGCTATTGAGCATGAGCAGTTCTTC. This encodes CASSQGVLPRLAIEHEQFF.

The V gene is TRBV5-4, the J gene TRBJ2-2; D gene ambiguous. In germline, CDR1 is SGHNT, CDR2 YYREEE (reference sequence). The CDR3 is 11 residues long. The ends were cut back, 3 bases at V and 6 bases at J, with 3 bases in the middle. CDR3 in amino acids: CASSWSGELFF. CDR3 DNA: TGTGCCAGCAGCTGGTCCGGGGAGCTGTTTTTT.

The chain has TRBV3-1 (or the pseudogene TRBV3-2) and TRBJ1-2, with D unclear. The CDR3 has 15 amino acids. V lost 3 bases and J lost 8, with 19 bases in between. The germline V gene encodes CDR1 LGHDT and CDR2 YNNKEL (reference sequence). CDR3 coding DNA: TGTGCCAGCAGCCAGCCGGGTCGTCAGGCCTGGGGCTACACCTTC. Translation gives CASSQPGRQAWGYTF.

V usage is TRBV5-5 and J usage is TRBJ2-3, with D unclear. The CDR3 extends over 15 amino acids. The V end lost 0 bases, the J end lost 6 bases, and 14 bases lay between the germline ends. Germline V gene sequence: CDR1 SGHKS, CDR2 YYEKEE (reference sequence). This CDR3 reads CASSLGRPVPDTQYF. The CDR3 nucleotides read TGTGCCAGCAGCTTGGGGCGGCCCGTCCCGGATACGCAGTATTTT.

DNA of the CDR3: TGTGCCAGCAGCCCCTACTCCGGTTTCGAAGAGACCCAGTACTTC. It translates to CASSPYSGFEETQYF. This chain uses TRBV5-4 with TRBJ2-5; D not resolved. Trimming stripped 4 bases from V and 3 bases from J, with 16 bases between. The CDR3 extends over 15 amino acids. Germline-derived CDR1 and CDR2 are SGHNT and YYREEE (reference sequence). Using reference TRBV5-4 and TRBJ2-5 for the parts outside the CDR3, the full variable domain is ETGVTQSPTHLIKTRGQQVTLRCSSQSGHNTVSWYQQALGQGPQFIFQYYREEENGRGNFPPRFSGLQFPNYSSELNVNALELDDSALYLCASSPYSGFEETQYFGPGTRLLVL.

The chain joins TRBV5-4 to TRBJ2-2; no clear D gene. Germline V gene sequence: CDR1 SGHNT, CDR2 YYREEE (reference sequence). Deletions cut 0 bases from V and 5 bases from J, with 14 bases between. The CDR3 contains 16 residues. DNA of the CDR3: TGTGCCAGCAGCTTGGGTGGGGTGGCGAGGACCGGGGAGCTGTTTTTT. Protein sequence: CASSLGGVARTGELFF.

V usage is TRBV18 and J usage is TRBJ2-5, with a weak D call TRBD1 (5 bases). Germline CDR1 is KGHSH and CDR2 is LQKENI. The CDR3 spans 13 residues. Between the trimmed V and J ends, which lost 4 bases and 4 bases, there was a span of 10 bases. CDR3 sequence reads: CASSRDRSETQYF. The CDR3 DNA reads TGTGCCAGCTCACGCGACAGATCAGAGACCCAGTACTTC. Variable domain in full (rest from reference TRBV18 and TRBJ2-5): NAGVMQNPRHLVRRRGQEARLRCSPMKGHSHVYWYRQLPEEGLKFMVYLQKENIIDESGMPKERFSAEFPKEGPSILRIQQVVRGDSAAYFCASSRDRSETQYFGPGTRLLVL.

The rearrangement links TRBV6-5 to TRBJ1-6, with 7 bases identical to TRBD1. This CDR3 has 15 residues. The germline V gene encodes CDR1 MNHEY and CDR2 SVGAGI. Trimming took 8 bases from V and 7 from J; bases not matched to a gene: 11. CDR3 region: CASRQGQGGNSPLHF. The DNA for the CDR3 is TGTGCCAGCCGACAGGGACAAGGAGGGAATTCACCCCTCCACTTT.

The chain couples TRBV30 to TRBJ1-2; weak D call: TRBD1 (6 bases). Trimming removed 4 bases from V and 5 bases from J, with 20 bases in between. Per the germline V gene, CDR1 is GTSNPN and CDR2 is SVGIG (reference sequence). The length of the CDR3 is 15 residues. CDR3 amino acids: CAWTLGGAGLYGYTF. The CDR3, as DNA: TGTGCCTGGACCCTGGGGGGGGCGGGATTGTATGGCTACACCTTC.

This chain joins TRBV14 and TRBJ2-3; D may be TRBD1 (5 bases). V shed 4 bases and J shed 1 base, with 9 bases lying between them. Germline CDR1 SGHDN, CDR2 FVKESK. This CDR3 region has 14 residues. CDR3 nucleotide sequence: TGTGCCAGCAGCCGGGGCAGGCGCACAGATACGCAGTATTTT. Its protein product is CASSRGRRTDTQYF.